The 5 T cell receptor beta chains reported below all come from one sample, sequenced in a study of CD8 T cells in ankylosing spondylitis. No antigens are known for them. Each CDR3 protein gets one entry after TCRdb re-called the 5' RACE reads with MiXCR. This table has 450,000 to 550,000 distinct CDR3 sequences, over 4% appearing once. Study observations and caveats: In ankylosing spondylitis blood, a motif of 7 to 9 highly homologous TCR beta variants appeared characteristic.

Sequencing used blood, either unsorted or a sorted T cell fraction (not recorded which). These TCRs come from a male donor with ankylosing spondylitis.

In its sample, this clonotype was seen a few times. In nucleotides, the CDR3 is TGTGCCAGCAGCCCTGTCCAATTGCCGTACCAAGAGACCCAGTACTTC. Translating gives CASSPVQLPYQETQYF. The chain recombines TRBV5-3 with TRBJ2-5; D unresolved. TRBV5-3 falls under the ORF class, with uncertain function. This CDR3 comprises 16 residues. V dropped 8 bases and J dropped 0 bases, with 20 bases sitting between them.

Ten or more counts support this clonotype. CDR3 amino acids: CASSPVVAVTGELFF. In DNA, the CDR3 is TGTGCCAGCAGCCCCGTGGTAGCGGTCACCGGGGAGCTGTTTTTT. V usage is TRBV7-9 and J usage is TRBJ2-2, with D perhaps matching TRBD2 (6 bases). Germline loops: CDR1 SEHNR, CDR2 FQNEAQ (reference sequence). The CDR3 is 15 residues long. Trimming took off 5 bases at V and 4 bases at J, with 14 bases between the two ends.

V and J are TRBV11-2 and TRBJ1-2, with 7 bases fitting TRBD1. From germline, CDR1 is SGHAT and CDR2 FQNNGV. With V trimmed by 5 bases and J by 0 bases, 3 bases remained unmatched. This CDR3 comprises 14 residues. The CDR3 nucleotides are TGTGCCAGCAGCAACACAGGGGCTAACTATGGCTACACCTTC. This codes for CASSNTGANYGYTF.

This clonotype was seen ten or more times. The CDR3 DNA reads TGTGCCAGCAGTTACATGCGGGGTACGGCCAATCAGCCCCAGCATTTT. Amino acid sequence: CASSYMRGTANQPQHF. The rearrangement joins TRBV6-2 or TRBV6-3 to TRBJ1-5; D uncertain. The length of the CDR3 is 16 residues. Germline V gene sequence: CDR1 MNHEY, CDR2 SVGEGT. The V gene lost 2 bases and the J gene lost 3 bases, with 14 bases spanning the gap.

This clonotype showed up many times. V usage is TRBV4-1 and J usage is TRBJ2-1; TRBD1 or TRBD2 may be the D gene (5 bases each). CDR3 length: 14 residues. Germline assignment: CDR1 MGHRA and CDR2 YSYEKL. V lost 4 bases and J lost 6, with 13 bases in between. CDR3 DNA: TGCGCCAGCAGCCTTAGGGACCAGTCCAATGAGCAGTTCTTC. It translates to CASSLRDQSNEQFF.